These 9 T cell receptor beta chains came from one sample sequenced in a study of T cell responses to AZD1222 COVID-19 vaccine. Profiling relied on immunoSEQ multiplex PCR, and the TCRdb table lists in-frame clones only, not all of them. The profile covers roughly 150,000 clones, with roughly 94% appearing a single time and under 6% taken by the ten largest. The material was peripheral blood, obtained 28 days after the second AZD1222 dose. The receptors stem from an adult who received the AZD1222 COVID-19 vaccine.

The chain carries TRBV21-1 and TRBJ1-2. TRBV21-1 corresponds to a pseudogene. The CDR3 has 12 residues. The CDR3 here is CASSPQLEGYTF. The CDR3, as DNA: TGTGCCAGCAGCCCTCAGTTGGAAGGCTACACCTTC.

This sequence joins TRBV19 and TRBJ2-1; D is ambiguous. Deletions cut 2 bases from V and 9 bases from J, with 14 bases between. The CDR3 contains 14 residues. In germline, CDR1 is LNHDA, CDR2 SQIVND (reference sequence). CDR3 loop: CASSISPGSSEQFF. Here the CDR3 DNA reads TGTGCCAGTAGTATATCCCCAGGATCTAGTGAGCAGTTCTTC.

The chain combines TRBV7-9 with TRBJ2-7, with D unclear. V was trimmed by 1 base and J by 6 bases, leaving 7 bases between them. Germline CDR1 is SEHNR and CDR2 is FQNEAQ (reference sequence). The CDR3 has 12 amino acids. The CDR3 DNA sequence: TGTGCCAGCAGCTTAGGACTCTTCGAGCAGTACTTC. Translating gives CASSLGLFEQYF.

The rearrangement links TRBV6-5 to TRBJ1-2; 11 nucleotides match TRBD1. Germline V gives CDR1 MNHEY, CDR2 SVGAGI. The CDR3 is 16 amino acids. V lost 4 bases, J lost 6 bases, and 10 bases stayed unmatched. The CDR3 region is CASSSNPGQGDNGYTF. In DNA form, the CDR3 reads TGTGCCAGCAGTTCCAACCCGGGACAGGGGGACAATGGCTACACCTTC.

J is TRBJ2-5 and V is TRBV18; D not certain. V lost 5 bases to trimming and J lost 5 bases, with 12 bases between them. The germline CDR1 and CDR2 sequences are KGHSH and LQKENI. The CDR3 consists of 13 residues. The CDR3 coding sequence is TGTGCCAGCTCATCATATTCGGAGGAGACCCAGTACTTC. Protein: CASSSYSEETQYF.

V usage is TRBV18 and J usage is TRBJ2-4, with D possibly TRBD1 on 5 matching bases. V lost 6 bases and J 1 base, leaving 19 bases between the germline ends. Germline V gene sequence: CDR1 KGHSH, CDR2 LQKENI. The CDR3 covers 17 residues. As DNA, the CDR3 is TGTGCCAGCTCCCTCCCTACAGGCCCCGCGGCCAAAAACATTCAGTACTTC. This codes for CASSLPTGPAAKNIQYF.

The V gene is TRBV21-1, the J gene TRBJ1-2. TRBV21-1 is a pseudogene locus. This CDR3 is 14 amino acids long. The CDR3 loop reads CASILQRRQKGSPF. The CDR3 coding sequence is TGTGCCAGCATCTTACAACGTCGGCAGAAGGGCTCCCCCTTC.

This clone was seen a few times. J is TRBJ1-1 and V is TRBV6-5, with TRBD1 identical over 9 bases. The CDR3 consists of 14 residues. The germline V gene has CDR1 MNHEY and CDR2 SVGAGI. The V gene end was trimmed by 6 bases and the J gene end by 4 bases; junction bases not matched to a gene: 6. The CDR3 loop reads CASRTGGGATEAFF. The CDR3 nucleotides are TGTGCCAGCAGGACAGGGGGAGGCGCCACTGAAGCTTTCTTT.

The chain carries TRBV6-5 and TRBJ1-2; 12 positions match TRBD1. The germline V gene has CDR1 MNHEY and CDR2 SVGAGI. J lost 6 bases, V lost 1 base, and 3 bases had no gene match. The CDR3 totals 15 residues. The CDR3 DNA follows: TGTGCCAGCAGTTACTTGGGACAGGGGGCGCATGGCTACACCTTC. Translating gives CASSYLGQGAHGYTF.